This T cell receptor beta chain was captured by sequencing in a study of cytomegalovirus exposure and HLA in healthy donors. About this clone itself: The antigen remains unidentified.

Study results and caveats: Listed as cytomegalovirus-associated were 150 to 200 TCR beta chains. An analysis that was carried out later associated 15,000 to 20,000 TCR beta sequences with HLA alleles at 0.05 false discovery rate. TCR beta sequences reportedly predicted the HLA-A and HLA-B alleles of most subjects accurately.

The germline V gene has CDR1 SGHVS and CDR2 FQNEAQ. V lost 5 bases and J lost 5, with 8 bases in between. The CDR3 is made up of 12 amino acids. PCR employed 60 Vbeta and 13 Jbeta primers. Generated by immunoSEQ multiplex PCR, the TCRdb table keeps only in-frame clones and is missing some. This table holds about 250,000 clones, 78% found once. The TCR comes from a boy between 5 and 17 years old in good health and CMV-seronegative. The sample was PBMCs. V and J are TRBV7-8 and TRBJ2-3; D not certain. CDR3 bases: TGTGCCAGCAGCCGAGGCAAAGATACGCAGTATTTT. This translates into CASSRGKDTQYF.